This passage covers 2 T cell receptor beta chains from one sample sequenced in a study of OX40 agonist ivuxolimab in advanced cancers. Libraries were prepared by immunoSEQ multiplex PCR; TCRdb keeps only in-frame clonotypes and omits some of them. In the table there are about 76,000 clones, roughly 80% of which are singletons. The starting material was CD4+ or CD8+ T cells sorted from blood, obtained in a trial of the OX40 agonist ivuxolimab. The source is an adult with an advanced solid tumor such as melanoma, head and neck, liver or kidney cancer.

By frequency in the sample, this clone is medium-sized. This sequence joins TRBV7-9 and TRBJ2-2; D unclear. V was shortened by 0 bases and J by 9 bases, with 11 bases between the two germline ends. Germline assignment: CDR1 SEHNR and CDR2 FQNEAQ (reference sequence). The CDR3 covers 14 residues. Here the CDR3 reads CASSLADPFRELFF. CDR3 in DNA: TGTGCCAGCAGCTTAGCAGACCCATTCAGGGAGCTGTTTTTT.

This clone was seen more than once but under ten times. V and J are TRBV29-1 and TRBJ1-2; D gene ambiguous. The germline V gene encodes CDR1 SQVTM and CDR2 ANQGSEA. The ends were cut back, 4 bases at V and 3 bases at J, with 9 bases in the middle. This CDR3 has 12 amino acids. Written as DNA, the CDR3 is TGCAGCGTTGCAGCGACGGACTATGGCTACACCTTC. Its protein is CSVAATDYGYTF. The entire variable domain, with the rest obtained from reference TRBV29-1 and TRBJ1-2, is as follows: SAVISQKPSRDICQRGTSLTIQCQVDSQVTMMFWYRQQPGQSLTLIATANQGSEATYESGFVIDKFPISRPNLTFSTLTVSNMSPEDSSIYLCSVAATDYGYTFGSGTRLTVV.